This TCR beta chain was identified during a study of T cells after yellow fever vaccination. Study-wide points: Contamination by abundant bulk-population clonotypes could be present in FACS-sorted repertoires.

A 5'RACE template-switching step, the method used to make TCR cDNA, added a universal primer site and UMIs. MiXCR was run by TCRdb on the 5' RACE reads, yielding one entry per CDR3 protein. The sample holds around 150,000 distinct CDR3 sequences, under 7.5% seen once. Germline CDR1 SGHTA, CDR2 FQGNSA. V was pared by 1 base and J by 1 base, with 9 bases between. The CDR3 loop spans 15 amino acids. This clonotype occurred many times. What it recognizes is unknown. Here the sequenced sample was CD4+ T cells sorted from PBMCs, taken less than 6 days after the first yellow fever vaccination. V and J are TRBV7-2 and TRBJ2-3, with D unclear. The receptor was isolated from a young man who received the YFV17D yellow fever vaccine. The CDR3 spells CASSLVVFGTDTQYF. The DNA for the CDR3 is TGTGCCAGCAGCTTAGTAGTGTTCGGCACAGATACGCAGTATTTT.